This note documents a single T cell receptor (beta chain) sequence. Its antigen is unknown. The approximately 120-subject validation cohort, separate from the 666-subject first cohort, included the donors. The data are from a study of cytomegalovirus exposure and HLA in healthy donors. Overall study: It was reported in a later analysis that the approximately 120 validation repertoires used the same platform as the roughly 700 first-cohort repertoires. Study outcomes and limitations: The study listed 164 cytomegalovirus-associated TCR beta chains. Most TCR sequences were uncommon, yet certain public TCRs appeared in many donors.

The protocol was immunoSEQ multiplex PCR, while the TCRdb copy is restricted to in-frame clones and leaves out a portion. The sample includes fewer than 150,000 clones, about 85% seen only once; the top ten take 4% to 5.5%. Sequenced sample: PBMCs. The TCR sequence derives from a man between 18 and 29 years old in good health and CMV-seropositive.

The CDR3 is CASRLGQGFSPLHF. CDR3 sequence (DNA): TGCGCCAGCAGACTGGGACAGGGTTTTTCACCCCTCCACTTT. J is TRBJ1-6 and V is TRBV5-1; 9 positions match TRBD1. V lost 5 bases, J lost 9 bases, and 6 bases stayed unmatched. CDR1 and CDR2 (germline): SGHRS, YFSETQ. This CDR3 contains 14 residues. The full variable domain, with the rest looked up from reference TRBV5-1 and TRBJ1-6, is KAGVTQTPRYLIKTRGQQVTLSCSPISGHRSVSWYQQTPGQGLQFLFEYFSETQRNKGNFPGRFSGRQFSNSRSEMNVSTLELGDSALYLCASRLGQGFSPLHFGNGTRLTVT.